This is a list of T cell receptor beta chains from one sample in a study of T cells after yellow fever vaccination. TCRdb called the 5' RACE reads again in MiXCR, with one record for every CDR3 protein. Of hundreds of thousands of distinct CDR3 sequences in the sample, less than 9.5% were seen once. Sequenced here: CD4+ T cells sorted from PBMCs, sampled 5 days after the yellow fever booster vaccination. The receptors were gathered from a young man who received the YFV17D yellow fever vaccine. Each CDR3 is given without its conserved first and last residue.

CDR3aa,j_gene,v_gene
ASSFRAGGSTEAF,TRBJ1-1,TRBV7-9
ASSLAGEEQF,TRBJ2-1,TRBV12-3/TRBV12-4
ASSLLSGTVYNQPQH,TRBJ1-5,TRBV27
ASSEYRVGELF,TRBJ2-2,TRBV10-2
ASSKLPQGVGNQPQH,TRBJ1-5,TRBV12-3/TRBV12-4
ASSVQVGQPQH,TRBJ1-5,TRBV4-3
ASSPRGQLSSGNTIY,TRBJ1-3,TRBV7-6
ASRTGVVAETQY,TRBJ2-5,TRBV12-3/TRBV12-4
ASSLEVRQPQH,TRBJ1-5,TRBV27
ASSQDTPDTQY,TRBJ2-3,TRBV4-1
ASSLERGYNSPLH,TRBJ1-6,TRBV6-1
ASSSPYGSSYNSPLH,TRBJ1-6,TRBV6-5
ASSLTRFLDTQY,TRBJ2-3,TRBV7-2
ASSYGGVDGYT,TRBJ1-2,TRBV6-5
ASRGGVQNYGYT,TRBJ1-2,TRBV27
ASSQVGQGLSVNTGELF,TRBJ2-2,TRBV3-1
ASSQGANRGAADTQY,TRBJ2-3,TRBV18
ATSKDENPGFGGYT,TRBJ1-2,TRBV15
SSRGNSNQPQH,TRBJ1-5,TRBV20-1
SVEGGGGQPQH,TRBJ1-5,TRBV29-1
ASLRTGDTEAF,TRBJ1-1,TRBV12-3/TRBV12-4
ATSRVAGGFDEQF,TRBJ2-1,TRBV15
ASSMEGAKGYT,TRBJ1-2,TRBV12-3/TRBV12-4
ASSLGFGNTEAF,TRBJ1-1,TRBV7-6
SANKHGYT,TRBJ1-2,TRBV20-1
SVGERVLQETQY,TRBJ2-5,TRBV29-1
ASSAGTSGVGETQY,TRBJ2-5,TRBV7-3
ASSIFGQESPLH,TRBJ1-6,TRBV19
ASSFRPNTEAF,TRBJ1-1,TRBV7-2
ASCQGDAGELF,TRBJ2-2,TRBV3-1
ASSQDRGLAGLDEQY,TRBJ2-7,TRBV4-2
SASGGKGRYNEQF,TRBJ2-1,TRBV20-1
ATQETAGANVLT,TRBJ2-6,TRBV5-1
ASSLGTGNPEQF,TRBJ2-1,TRBV7-3
ASTPTGARNGYT,TRBJ1-2,TRBV6-5